The next 14 T cell receptor beta chains were all read from a single sample in a study of blood T cell repertoires in COVID-19. Using immunoSEQ multiplex PCR, the repertoire was profiled, and TCRdb retains in-frame clones only, with some absent. The table has hundreds of thousands of clones, roughly 90% seen once. The sample comprised peripheral blood. These receptors all stem from a woman in her 30s with active or convalescent COVID-19.

The CDR3 loop is CASSLGTAGTEAFF. The DNA of the CDR3 is TGTGCCAGCAGCTTGGGGACTGCAGGTACTGAAGCTTTCTTT. The J gene is TRBJ1-1, the V gene TRBV5-6, with D unclear. The CDR3 loop spans 14 amino acids. V lost 0 bases, J lost 5 bases, and 11 bases lay in between. Per germline, CDR1 SGHDT and CDR2 YYEEEE.

The chain couples TRBV4-2 to TRBJ1-3; no firm D call. The CDR3 loop spans 16 amino acids. CDR1 LGHNA and CDR2 YNFKEQ come from the germline V gene. Trimming removed 0 bases from V and 0 bases from J, with 9 bases in between. DNA of the CDR3: TGTGCCAGCAGCCAAGATTTACCGGTCTCTGGAAACACCATATATTTT. Residues: CASSQDLPVSGNTIYF.

The chain combines TRBV6-5 with TRBJ1-2, with D hard to call. Germline lookup yields CDR1 MNHEY and CDR2 SVGAGI. The CDR3 is made up of 14 amino acids. Trimming stripped 0 bases from V and 4 bases from J, with 9 bases between. CDR3: CASSYSYTAYGYTF. The CDR3 DNA reads TGTGCCAGCAGTTACTCGTATACTGCCTATGGCTACACCTTC.

The genes are TRBV3-1 (or the pseudogene TRBV3-2) and TRBJ1-2; tentative D call: TRBD1 (5 bases). The V and J ends lost 3 bases and 4 bases respectively, with 21 bases between them. Germline CDR1 is LGHDT and CDR2 is YNNKEL (reference sequence). This CDR3 has 17 residues. Here the CDR3 DNA reads TGTGCCAGCAGCCAGGAATCCGGACGGGGGACCGGCTATGGCTACACCTTC. This gives the protein CASSQESGRGTGYGYTF.

This sequence joins TRBV14 and TRBJ1-2; no clear D gene. Trimming removed 0 bases from V and 4 bases from J, with 15 bases in between. CDR1 SGHDN and CDR2 FVKESK come from the germline V gene. The CDR3 is 16 residues long. In DNA form, the CDR3 reads TGTGCCAGCAGCCAAGATTGGAGCGGGGATGGCTATGGCTACACCTTC. It translates to CASSQDWSGDGYGYTF.

The chain combines TRBV15 with TRBJ1-5; the D is unclear. Germline-derived CDR1 and CDR2 are LNHNV and YYDKDF (reference sequence). Trimming pared 5 bases from V and 0 bases from J, leaving 11 bases between. The CDR3 loop spans 15 amino acids. The CDR3 nucleotides are TGTGCCACCAGCCCAGACGGGAATAGCAATCAGCCCCAGCATTTT. This translates into CATSPDGNSNQPQHF.

This clone was seen only a few times. The genes are TRBV15 and TRBJ2-7; no clear D gene. The germline gives CDR1 LNHNV, CDR2 YYDKDF (reference sequence). Trimming took 0 bases from V and 3 from J, leaving 9 bases between them. This CDR3 has 14 amino acids. DNA of the CDR3: TGTGCCACCAGCAGAGATCTAGGCGACTACGAGCAGTACTTC. As protein: CATSRDLGDYEQYF.

V usage is TRBV10-3 and J usage is TRBJ2-1, with TRBD2 as a possible D gene (6 bases). The length of the CDR3 is 17 residues. Germline CDR1 ENHRY, CDR2 SYGVKD. V dropped 2 bases and J dropped 2 bases, with 16 bases sitting between them. CDR3 DNA: TGTGCCATCAGTGAGCCCCCTGTGAGCGGGCCCTACAATGAGCAGTTCTTC. Its protein product is CAISEPPVSGPYNEQFF.

The chain combines TRBV19 with TRBJ2-3; D possibly corresponds to TRBD2 (6 bases). Germline assignment: CDR1 LNHDA and CDR2 SQIVND (reference sequence). The V and J ends lost 1 base and 0 bases respectively, with 14 bases between them. The CDR3 loop spans 17 amino acids. CDR3 residues: CASSIAAGTFSTDTQYF. CDR3 coding DNA: TGTGCCAGTAGTATAGCAGCCGGGACTTTTAGCACAGATACGCAGTATTTT.

V is TRBV2 and J is TRBJ2-3; 11 bases fit TRBD2. After removal of 5 bases from V and 6 bases from J, the junction contained 10 bases not matched to a gene. The germline V gene encodes CDR1 SNHLY and CDR2 FYNNEI. The CDR3 length is 16 residues. Written as DNA, the CDR3 is TGTGCCAGCAGTAATGGGATAGCGGGAGGGCCTGATACGCAGTATTTT. It encodes CASSNGIAGGPDTQYF.

The chain combines TRBV24-1 with TRBJ2-5; TRBD2 might be the D (6 bases). V was shortened by 3 bases and J by 3 bases, with 13 bases between the two germline ends. The CDR3 runs to 15 residues. Per the germline V gene, CDR1 is KGHDR and CDR2 is SFDVKD. The DNA for the CDR3 is TGTGCCACCAGTGATGGGGGACTGAGCAAAGAGACCCAGTACTTC. Translation: CATSDGGLSKETQYF.

The rearrangement joins TRBV5-4 to TRBJ1-2; weak D call: TRBD1 (6 bases). The CDR3 runs to 14 residues. Germline V CDR1 and CDR2: SGHNT, YYREEE (reference sequence). V lost 1 base and J lost 5, with 12 bases in between. CDR3 nucleotides: TGTGCCAGCAGCTTGCAGGGGACCCCATATGGCTACACCTTC. This encodes CASSLQGTPYGYTF. Looking up the rest from reference TRBV5-4 and TRBJ1-2 gives the full variable domain: ETGVTQSPTHLIKTRGQQVTLRCSSQSGHNTVSWYQQALGQGPQFIFQYYREEENGRGNFPPRFSGLQFPNYSSELNVNALELDDSALYLCASSLQGTPYGYTFGSGTRLTVV.

Comment on this clone: In the same sample, other DNA sequences code for this CDR3. CDR3 in amino acids: CASSLAGGDYGYTF. In DNA form, the CDR3 reads TGCGCCAGCAGCTTGGCGGGGGGCGACTATGGCTACACCTTC. The genes are TRBV5-1 and TRBJ1-2; tentatively, D is TRBD1 (6 bases). Germline V gene data show CDR1 as SGHRS and CDR2 as YFSETQ. V was shortened by 0 bases and J by 3 bases, with 9 bases between the two germline ends. The CDR3 sequence is 14 residues long.

This sequence joins TRBV5-6 and TRBJ1-5; TRBD1 agrees at 7 bases. The germline CDR1 and CDR2 sequences are SGHDT and YYEEEE. Trimming cost V 1 base and J 0 bases; bases outside gene matches: 4. The CDR3 runs to 16 residues. CDR3 residues: CASSLRTGNSNQPQHF. The CDR3 DNA reads TGTGCCAGCAGCTTGAGGACAGGAAATAGCAATCAGCCCCAGCATTTT.